What follows describes a single TCR beta chain. Per germline, CDR1 MNHEY and CDR2 SVGAGI. Trimming left V 6 bases short and J 7 bases short, with 15 bases between. The length of the CDR3 is 13 residues. This record comes from a study of identifying expanded T cells in peripheral blood. The repertoire was sequenced with immunoSEQ multiplex PCR; TCRdb's copy has only in-frame clones and lacks some. The sample records under 150,000 clones, 75% to 90% being singletons. Sequences were obtained from blood. This rearrangement joins TRBV6-5 to TRBJ1-1; TRBD1 might be the D (6 bases). The TCR originated in a person aged 18-69 years in good health. CDR3 sequence: CASRTHSGDEAFF. In nucleotides, the CDR3 is TGTGCCAGCAGGACTCATTCAGGGGATGAAGCTTTCTTT.